This paragraph reports one TCR beta chain. This sample stems from a study of blood T cell repertoires in COVID-19. Study overall: Material from acute and convalescent COVID-19 was sourced from the United States, Italy and Spain. The analysed material was cDNA or gDNA that came from T cells, B-cell-depleted T cells, or PBMCs.

The germline V gene encodes CDR1 LNHDA and CDR2 SQIVND (reference sequence). The CDR3 runs 11 residues. The V gene lost 3 bases and the J gene lost 8 bases, with 7 bases spanning the gap. Authors' data handling: Estimates of nucleated cell counts were drawn from the amplification of reference gene primers. The protocol was immunoSEQ multiplex PCR, while the TCRdb copy is restricted to in-frame clones and leaves out a portion. That table gives V, J and clone size, and the DNA gave D and trimming. The sample yields about 35,000 clones, approximately 85% seen once. The TCR was taken from a man in his fifties or sixties with active or convalescent COVID-19. Specimen: peripheral blood. The chain has TRBV19 and TRBJ1-1; D remains ambiguous. The CDR3 DNA reads TGTGCCAGTAGTATGCGGAGCGAAGCTTTCTTT. It codes for CASSMRSEAFF.